What follows are 32 T cell receptor beta chains derived from one specimen sequenced in a study of T-cell memory formation after mild COVID-19. MiXCR was run by TCRdb on the 5' RACE reads, yielding one entry per CDR3 protein. The data contain some 97,000 distinct CDR3 sequences, 11% of them singletons. The specimen was PBMCs or a T cell subset sorted from them (not recorded which). Receptors were obtained from a young man who had mild COVID-19 (a few samples of this study predate the infection). Cell type and time point are not known.

In this sample, this clonotype turned up many times. V gene TRBV4-1 combines with J gene TRBJ2-5, with D perhaps given as TRBD1 or TRBD2 (6 bases each). The CDR3 loop spans 13 amino acids. From germline, CDR1 is MGHRA and CDR2 YSYEKL. The germline V and J ends were trimmed by 0 bases and 9 bases, with 11 bases remaining between them. CDR3 sequence (DNA): TGCGCCAGCAGCCAAGACGGGGGCGCGTCCCAGTACTTC. Amino acid sequence: CASSQDGGASQYF.

The chain uses TRBV7-2 and TRBJ2-7; a weak D match, TRBD1 (6 bases). The CDR3 consists of 15 residues. Trimming shortened V by 5 bases and J by 2 bases, and 16 bases separated the two germline ends. Per germline, CDR1 SGHTA and CDR2 FQGNSA. CDR3 coding DNA: TGTGCCAGCAGCCCGGGAACAGGGAACCCCTACGAGCAGTACTTC. Translating gives CASSPGTGNPYEQYF.

A few counts support this clonotype. This chain links TRBV24-1 with TRBJ2-1, with a tentative D call TRBD1 (5 bases). Germline V gene data show CDR1 as KGHDR and CDR2 as SFDVKD. The V gene lost 10 bases and the J gene lost 5 bases, with 20 bases spanning the gap. This CDR3 region has 15 residues. CDR3 in DNA: TGTGCCACTGGGGCGGACCCCTTGATCCACAATGAGCAGTTCTTC. Translating it yields CATGADPLIHNEQFF.

This clonotype was found a few times. The chain has TRBV29-1 and TRBJ2-1, with a weak D call TRBD1 (5 bases). Per germline, CDR1 SQVTM and CDR2 ANQGSEA. Trimming removed 1 base at V and 12 bases at J, with 10 bases between. The CDR3 totals 11 residues. In nucleotides, the CDR3 is TGCAGCGTTGAAGCAGGGTCGGCGCAGTTCTTC. Translating it yields CSVEAGSAQFF.

The chain joins TRBV5-4 to TRBJ1-2; the D gene is possibly TRBD1 (6 bases). The germline V and J ends were trimmed by 0 bases and 7 bases, with 13 bases remaining between them. Germline CDR1 SGHNT, CDR2 YYREEE (reference sequence). The CDR3 length is 14 residues. The CDR3 region is CASSLEQGWGGYTF. For the CDR3, the DNA is TGTGCCAGCAGCTTGGAACAGGGTTGGGGTGGCTACACCTTC.

This clonotype showed up just a few times. The rearrangement joins TRBV12-3 or TRBV12-4 to TRBJ2-1; D may be TRBD2 (6 bases). The CDR3 is 18 amino acids. The V end lost 6 bases, the J end lost 4 bases, and 25 bases lay between the germline ends. CDR3 protein: CASSPNPGLSTSYNEQFF. DNA of the CDR3: TGTGCCAGCAGCCCAAACCCGGGACTTTCTACTTCGTACAATGAGCAGTTCTTC.

The chain recombines TRBV29-1 with TRBJ2-4; D gene ambiguous. This CDR3 has 13 amino acids. Trimming removed 4 bases at V and 9 bases at J, with 16 bases between. CDR1 SQVTM and CDR2 ANQGSEA come from the germline V gene. The CDR3 spells CSVGEQTYGIQYF. In DNA form, the CDR3 reads TGCAGCGTTGGGGAACAGACATACGGCATTCAGTACTTC.

The chain has TRBV6-2 or TRBV6-3 and TRBJ1-1, with D uncertain. This CDR3 contains 13 residues. Germline V gene data show CDR1 as MNHEY and CDR2 as SVGEGT. V gave up 0 bases and J gave up 3 bases, with 5 bases separating them. The CDR3: CASSYSAYTEAFF. For the CDR3, the DNA is TGTGCCAGCAGTTACTCCGCCTACACTGAAGCTTTCTTT.

This chain joins TRBV7-3 and TRBJ2-7; possible D gene TRBD1, 5 bases. With 7 bases removed from V and 5 bases from J, the gap between germline ends came to 15 bases. The CDR3 consists of 13 residues. CDR1 SGHTA and CDR2 FQGTGA come from the germline V gene. This CDR3 reads CASIQAGKNEQYV. In nucleotides, the CDR3 is TGTGCCAGCATCCAGGCAGGGAAGAACGAGCAGTACGTC.

This clonotype was observed a handful of times. The chain couples TRBV7-9 to TRBJ2-3, with a possible D match to TRBD1 (5 bases). This CDR3 comprises 15 residues. The germline gives CDR1 SEHNR, CDR2 FQNEAQ (reference sequence). V was pared by 2 bases and J by 6 bases, with 15 bases between. CDR3 in DNA: TGTGCCAGCAGCTTAACAGGTATCCCATCTGATACGCAGTATTTT. This translates into CASSLTGIPSDTQYF.

V usage is TRBV28 and J usage is TRBJ2-4; D gene unclear. The germline gives CDR1 MDHEN, CDR2 SYDVKM. The CDR3 sequence is 14 residues long. Deletions cut 3 bases from V and 6 bases from J, with 12 bases between. CDR3 bases: TGTGCCAGCAGTTTTTTATTGGTGGGAAACATTCAGTACTTC. Protein sequence: CASSFLLVGNIQYF.

This clonotype showed up just a few times. V and J are TRBV6-6 and TRBJ2-1, with 12 bases aligning to TRBD2. Per the germline V gene, CDR1 is MNHNY and CDR2 is SVGAGI (reference sequence). The CDR3 loop spans 15 amino acids. Germline trimming cut 6 bases from V and 6 bases from J; bases unmatched to any gene: 6. The CDR3, as DNA: TGTGCCAGCAGCCCTACTAGCGGGGGGCGCAATGAGCAGTTCTTC. This codes for CASSPTSGGRNEQFF.

This clonotype was counted many times. The chain couples TRBV27 to TRBJ2-3; no reliable D call. CDR1 is MNHEY, CDR2 SMNVEV, per germline (reference sequence). CDR3 length equals 13 residues. The V end was cut by 5 bases, the J end by 6 bases, with 12 bases between. DNA for the CDR3: TGTGCCAGCAGTCCTACCATCATGGATACGCAGTATTTT. Translating it yields CASSPTIMDTQYF.

This clonotype occurred a few times. The gene calls are TRBV9 and TRBJ1-6; D call uncertain. V lost 4 bases and J 4 bases, leaving 9 bases between the germline ends. CDR1 is SGDLS and CDR2 is YYNGEE in the germline V gene. This CDR3 is 14 amino acids long. CDR3 in DNA: TGTGCCAGCAGCCCCGGAGTATATAATTCACCCCTCCACTTT. Residues: CASSPGVYNSPLHF.

This clonotype was recorded at least ten times. The J gene is TRBJ2-7, the V gene TRBV3-1, with 7 nucleotides matching TRBD1. The CDR3 is 15 amino acids. V shed 0 bases and J 2 bases; nucleotides not matched to a gene: 4. The germline V gene has CDR1 LGHDT and CDR2 YNNKEL (reference sequence). The CDR3 sequence: CASSQDPGQAYEQYF. CDR3 coding DNA: TGTGCCAGCAGCCAAGATCCAGGACAGGCCTACGAGCAGTACTTC.

This clonotype was detected many times. The chain joins TRBV7-6 to TRBJ2-1, with D maybe TRBD1 (5 bases). This CDR3 contains 15 residues. V gave up 2 bases and J gave up 6 bases, with 14 bases separating them. Germline loops: CDR1 SGHVS, CDR2 FNYEAQ. The CDR3 region is CASSLYKSRANEQFF. DNA for the CDR3: TGTGCCAGCAGCTTATATAAGTCCAGGGCCAATGAGCAGTTCTTC.

This clonotype turned up a few times. CDR3 bases: TGTGCCAGCACATCGACAGGGGTAACAGATACGCAGTATTTT. This encodes CASTSTGVTDTQYF. J is TRBJ2-3 and V is TRBV14, with 8 bases lining up with TRBD1. Germline V gives CDR1 SGHDN, CDR2 FVKESK. Trimming at V came to 7 bases and at J to 3 bases, leaving 6 bases not matched to a gene. The CDR3 is 14 amino acids.

This clonotype was recorded a few times. The V gene is TRBV12-3 or TRBV12-4, the J gene TRBJ1-2; no definite D call. V gave up 3 bases and J gave up 3 bases, with 11 bases separating them. CDR3 size: 14 residues. The CDR3 DNA is TGTGCCAGCAGTTTCCCTATGGCGGACTATGGCTACACCTTC. This codes for CASSFPMADYGYTF.

This clonotype turned up a few times. The CDR3 DNA reads as TGTGCCAGCAGCTTAGGACCCCCAGGAAGCACAGATACGCAGTATTTT. Its translation: CASSLGPPGSTDTQYF. The genes are TRBV11-2 and TRBJ2-3; D not resolved. V was pared by 1 base and J by 0 bases, with 11 bases between. Germline-derived CDR1 and CDR2 are SGHAT and FQNNGV. The CDR3 covers 16 residues.

The chain joins TRBV15 to TRBJ2-7; 11 bases agree with TRBD2. CDR1 is LNHNV, CDR2 YYDKDF, per germline (reference sequence). This CDR3 region has 19 residues. Trimming removed 2 bases from V and 5 bases from J; junction bases left unmatched: 17. This CDR3 reads CATSRPRGLAGVVYDEQYF. The CDR3 region has the DNA TGTGCCACCAGCAGACCCCGCGGACTAGCGGGCGTCGTGTATGACGAGCAGTACTTC.

There are a few counts of this clonotype. The gene calls are TRBV4-3 and TRBJ1-5; 8 nucleotides match TRBD1. Losses at the gene ends were 3 bases for V and 2 bases for J; bases not matched to a gene: 6. The CDR3 has 16 amino acids. Germline-derived CDR1 and CDR2 are LGHNA and YSLEER. The CDR3 sequence: CASSHVRGQGNQPQHF. The CDR3 DNA reads as TGCGCCAGCAGCCATGTCAGGGGACAGGGCAATCAGCCCCAGCATTTT.

The J gene is TRBJ2-7, the V gene TRBV2, with 8 nucleotides matching TRBD1. Germline CDR1 SNHLY, CDR2 FYNNEI. Trimming at V came to 0 bases and at J to 3 bases, leaving 10 bases not matched to a gene. The CDR3 runs 17 residues. CDR3 sequence: CASSEALGGTGDYEQYV. The CDR3 coding sequence is TGTGCCAGCAGTGAAGCGCTAGGGGGGACAGGAGACTACGAGCAGTACGTC.

There are a few counts of this clonotype. The gene calls are TRBV5-1 and TRBJ2-1, with D perhaps TRBD1 (6 bases). Germline V CDR1 and CDR2: SGHRS, YFSETQ. This CDR3 has 13 residues. The V end was cut by 7 bases, the J end by 4 bases, with 12 bases between. DNA of the CDR3: TGCGCCAGCCGTCGTACAGGGTACAATGAGCAGTTCTTC. Protein sequence: CASRRTGYNEQFF.

As regards this clonotype: This clone may be a read error of a much larger clone one base away. The chain recombines TRBV4-3 with TRBJ2-3, with D perhaps being TRBD1 or TRBD2 (5 bases each). Trimming pared 0 bases from V and 0 bases from J, leaving 10 bases between. Germline CDR1 and CDR2: LGHNA and YSLEER. The CDR3 totals 16 residues. DNA for the CDR3: TGCGCCAGCAGCCAAGATGGGGGACCTAGCACAGATACGCAGTATTTT. This codes for CASSQDGGPSTDTQYF.

V gene TRBV20-1 combines with J gene TRBJ2-1; TRBD2 agrees at 7 bases. The CDR3 is made up of 15 amino acids. Losses at the gene ends were 5 bases for V and 3 bases for J; bases not matched to a gene: 10. Germline-derived CDR1 and CDR2 are DFQATT and SNEGSKA (reference sequence). The CDR3 loop is CSAPQTRGDYNEQFF. The CDR3 DNA is TGCAGTGCTCCTCAAACCCGGGGGGACTACAATGAGCAGTTCTTC.

The V and J genes are TRBV21-1 and TRBJ2-1; no DNA check was done on the table's D call, TRBD2. TRBV21-1 is recorded as a pseudogene. CDR3 length equals 16 residues. DNA of the CDR3: TGTGCCAGCAGCAAGGCGAGGGAGACAAGGACTGTAGGGCCGTTCTTC. This codes for CASSKARETRTVGPFF.

This clonotype was found a few times. This chain joins TRBV4-1 and TRBJ2-2; 8 bases agree with TRBD1. With 0 bases clipped from V and 5 bases from J, the junction kept 8 bases outside the gene matches. The CDR3 runs 17 residues. The germline V gene has CDR1 MGHRA and CDR2 YSYEKL. The DNA of the CDR3 is TGCGCCAGCAGCCAAGAAACGAGGACAGGGAGTACCGGGGAGCTGTTTTTT. Translating it yields CASSQETRTGSTGELFF.

This clonotype was picked up many times. V usage is TRBV7-2 and J usage is TRBJ1-2, with TRBD1 as a possible D gene (6 bases). CDR1 SGHTA and CDR2 FQGNSA come from the germline V gene. Trimming removed 5 bases at V and 3 bases at J, with 19 bases between. This CDR3 has 16 amino acids. As DNA, the CDR3 is TGTGCCAGCAGCCCCATCGTCGACAGGCGGGACTATGGCTACACCTTC. It encodes CASSPIVDRRDYGYTF.

This CDR3 is CASSLPRGRETQYF. Written as DNA, the CDR3 is TGTGCCAGCAGCTTACCCAGGGGAAGGGAGACCCAGTACTTC. The chain is built from TRBV11-2 and TRBJ2-5, with D possibly being TRBD1 (6 bases). Germline CDR1 SGHAT, CDR2 FQNNGV. The CDR3 extends over 14 amino acids. Trimming cost V 2 bases and J 5 bases, with 12 bases left between them. Supplemented by reference TRBV11-2 and TRBJ2-5, the full variable domain reads EAGVAQSPRYKIIEKRQSVAFWCNPISGHATLYWYQQILGQGPKLLIQFQNNGVVDDSQLPKDRFSAERLKGVDSTLKIQPAKLEDSAVYLCASSLPRGRETQYFGPGTRLLVL.

The rearrangement uses TRBV6-2 or TRBV6-3 and TRBJ1-5; no definite D call. The germline CDR1 and CDR2 sequences are MNHEY and SVGEGT. The CDR3 sequence is 14 residues long. Trimming shortened V by 5 bases and J by 0 bases, and 8 bases separated the two germline ends. The CDR3 loop reads CASSQLNSNQPQHF. CDR3 sequence (DNA): TGTGCCAGCAGTCAGCTAAATAGCAATCAGCCCCAGCATTTT.

CDR3 region: CASSAGGVVGEQYF. The CDR3, as DNA: TGTGCCAGCAGCGCAGGGGGGGTTGTCGGGGAGCAGTACTTC. The chain is built from TRBV9 and TRBJ2-7; either TRBD1 or TRBD2 may supply D (7 bases each). Trimming removed 3 bases from V and 7 bases from J, with 17 bases in between. This CDR3 is built from 14 residues. In germline, CDR1 is SGDLS, CDR2 YYNGEE. Full variable domain (rest looked up from reference TRBV9 and TRBJ2-7): DSGVTQTPKHLITATGQRVTLRCSPRSGDLSVYWYQQSLDQGLQFLIQYYNGEERAKGNILERFSAQQFPDLHSELNLSSLELGDSALYFCASSAGGVVGEQYFGPGTRLTVT.

This clonotype was seen only a few times. This chain connects TRBV18 to TRBJ1-2, with D possibly matching TRBD1 (6 bases). CDR1 and CDR2 (germline): KGHSH, LQKENI. V was clipped by 2 bases and J by 3 bases, with 13 bases between them. This CDR3 contains 15 residues. Here the CDR3 DNA reads TGTGCCAGCTCACCAGTTCGGGGGCGTGACTATGGCTACACCTTC. This gives the protein CASSPVRGRDYGYTF. Complete variable domain (other parts from reference TRBV18 and TRBJ1-2): NAGVMQNPRHLVRRRGQEARLRCSPMKGHSHVYWYRQLPEEGLKFMVYLQKENIIDESGMPKERFSAEFPKEGPSILRIQQVVRGDSAAYFCASSPVRGRDYGYTFGSGTRLTVV.